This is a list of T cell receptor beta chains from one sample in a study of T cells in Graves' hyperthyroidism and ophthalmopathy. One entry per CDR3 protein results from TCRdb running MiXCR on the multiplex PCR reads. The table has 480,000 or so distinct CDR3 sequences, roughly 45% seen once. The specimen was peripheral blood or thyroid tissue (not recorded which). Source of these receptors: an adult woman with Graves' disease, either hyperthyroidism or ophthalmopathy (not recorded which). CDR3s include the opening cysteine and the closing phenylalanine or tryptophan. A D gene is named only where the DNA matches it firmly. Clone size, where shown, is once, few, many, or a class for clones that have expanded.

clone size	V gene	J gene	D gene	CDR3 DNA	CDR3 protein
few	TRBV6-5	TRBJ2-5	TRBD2	TGTGCCAGCAGTGGGCTAGCGGGCGGCGGAGAGACCCAGTACTTC	CASSGLAGGGETQYF
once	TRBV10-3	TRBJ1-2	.	TGTGCCATCAGTGAGAGCGGCCGAAACTATGGCTACACCTTC	CAISESGRNYGYTF
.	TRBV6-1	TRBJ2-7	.	TGTGCCAGCAGTTACTGGCCTGAGAAGTCCTCCTACGAGCAGTACTTC	CASSYWPEKSSYEQYF
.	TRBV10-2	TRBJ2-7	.	TGCGCCAGCAGCCAAGACCACTCCGGGGTGAGCGAGCAGTACTTC	CASSQDHSGVSEQYF
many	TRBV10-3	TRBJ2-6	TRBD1	TGTGCCGTCGGGGACAGTAAATCCTCTGGGGCCAACGTCCTGACTTTC	CAVGDSKSSGANVLTF
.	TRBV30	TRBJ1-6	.	TGTGCCTGGAAACCTAGGGACGGGGACAATTCACCCCTCCACTTT	CAWKPRDGDNSPLHF
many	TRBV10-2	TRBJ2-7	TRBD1	TGCGCCAGCAGTGATCGAAACGTGGGACAGCTATCCTACGAGCAGTACTTC	CASSDRNVGQLSYEQYF
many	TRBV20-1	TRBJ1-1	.	TGCAGTGCCCCCTTCGCCGCGGGGGCAAACACTGAAGCTTTCTTT	CSAPFAAGANTEAFF
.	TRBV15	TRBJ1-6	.	TGTGCCACCAGCAGAGAGAGGAGCTCCTATAATTCACCCCTCCACTTT	CATSRERSSYNSPLHF
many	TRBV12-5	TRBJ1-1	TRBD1	TGTGCTAGTGTAGAGGGGGCTAGGACTGAAGCTTTCTTT	CASVEGARTEAFF
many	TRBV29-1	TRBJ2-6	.	TGCAGCGTTGGAGGAACTGGGGCCAACGTCCTGACTTTC	CSVGGTGANVLTF
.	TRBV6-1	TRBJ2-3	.	TGTGCCAGCAGTCCTACAGCAGATACGCAGTATTTT	CASSPTADTQYF